This T cell receptor (beta chain) is from a study of T cells in Graves' hyperthyroidism and ophthalmopathy. TCR beta CDR3 regions were amplified from RNA. The HTBI primer set drove a first-round RT-PCR of the TCR CDR3. TCRdb re-called the multiplex PCR reads through MiXCR, storing one row per CDR3 protein. Of more than 500,000 distinct CDR3 sequences in the sample, around 13% were seen once. The study defined stable Graves' hyperthyroidism as no ophthalmopathy progression within 18 months. Participants, patients aged 18 to 65, had newly diagnosed hyperthyroidism with a duration under 2 months. Sequencing was done on a sample of blood. The TCR comes from a woman in her forties with Graves' hyperthyroidism.

The CDR3 is CASSTNEKLFF. In DNA form, the CDR3 reads TGTGCCAGCAGCACCAATGAAAAACTGTTTTTT. This rearrangement joins TRBV6-1 to TRBJ1-4; D gene ambiguous. Germline CDR1 reads MNHNS; CDR2 reads SASEGT. Trimming shortened V by 6 bases and J by 5 bases, and 4 bases separated the two germline ends. There are 11 residues in the CDR3.